This T cell receptor (beta chain) was obtained from a study of CD8 T cells in Susac syndrome (dated by TCRdb to about 2019). General notes on the study: Whether CD8+ T cell activation and differentiation in Susac syndrome was antigen driven was tested using repertoire sequencing. What the study reported, not specific to this receptor: The number of individuals in the TCR sequencing and HLA analysis was recognized as being relatively small.

Remarks on this clonotype: Its antigen is currently not known. Base qualities were left out, and no much larger clone turns up one base away.

RNA was extracted with the RNeasy kit and roughly 0.45 to 1 ug was reverse transcribed using random hexamers. The immunoSEQ multiplex PCR assay, which covers 54 Vbeta and 13 Jbeta segments, was used to amplify TCR beta CDR3 regions. Bias from PCR amplification was corrected by using a synthetic template baseline for primer optimization and for computational correction. The paper's data handling went like this. Reads were assigned to V, D and J genes according to IMGT and analyzed in immunoSEQ Analyzer, with only productive sequences retained. Clonality was calculated as one minus the Shannon entropy normalized by log2 of the number of productive unique sequences. For each patient and control, public and private clones were evaluated among the 100 most prevalent clones. A clone was defined as Susac-specific if it was absent from the healthy and MS cohorts, from more than 850 published viral clones and from other ImmuneACCESS disease sequences. TCRdb took the public reads, trimmed them with fastp at Q25, ran MiXCR for clone calling and kept in-frame beta chains. Under each unique CDR3 protein, matching rows form one entry showing the most common genes and DNA. TCRdb's processing, not the authors', yielded these V and J calls. The table for this sample lists 300,000 to 350,000 distinct CDR3 sequences; just over 90% of them were counted only once. Of the sample, approximately 0.065% is held by the ten largest clones.

Peripheral blood CD8+ and CD4+ T cells from healthy donors, Susac syndrome patients and multiple sclerosis patients were profiled by high-throughput TCR beta sequencing. The multiple sclerosis controls were treatment-naive patients who had stable or active relapsing-remitting disease and met the revised McDonald criteria. Bulk CD8+ and CD4+ T cells were purified magnetically by negative isolation, whereas CD8+ TEMRA cells were enriched by FACS. Blood was drawn into EDTA tubes, processed within 24 hours, and PBMCs were isolated by density gradient centrifugation. PBMCs intended for TCR sequencing were cryopreserved in liquid nitrogen and were subsequently thawed in a 37 degrees C water bath. The sorted or isolated CD4+, CD8+ and CD8+ TEMRA cells reached a purity of at least 90%. The CDR3 has 15 amino acids, counting the end cysteine and phenylalanine. Here the CDR3 DNA is all that survives: 45 bases in frame from base 1. Trimming leaves V shorter by 1 base and J shorter by 6 bases, with the junction holding 7 bases beyond the gene matches.

The rearrangement combines TRBV12-3 or TRBV12-4 with TRBJ2-3; 7 middle bases align to TRBD1. Sequences were obtained from CD4+ T cells from PBMCs. This clonotype was sampled from a human donor with multiple sclerosis. The nucleotides read TGTGCCAGCAGTTTAGAAGGGACAGCAACCGATACGCAGTATTTT. This codes for CASSLEGTATDTQYF.